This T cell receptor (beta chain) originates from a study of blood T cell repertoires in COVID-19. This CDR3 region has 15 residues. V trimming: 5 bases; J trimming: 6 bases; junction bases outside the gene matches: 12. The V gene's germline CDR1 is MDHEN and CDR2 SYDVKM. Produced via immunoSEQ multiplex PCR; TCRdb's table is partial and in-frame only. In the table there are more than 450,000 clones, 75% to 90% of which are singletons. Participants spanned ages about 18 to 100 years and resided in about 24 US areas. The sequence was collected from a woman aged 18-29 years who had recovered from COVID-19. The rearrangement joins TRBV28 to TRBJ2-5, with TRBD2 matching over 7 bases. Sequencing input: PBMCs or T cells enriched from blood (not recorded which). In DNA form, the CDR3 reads TGTGCCAGCAGTCCCAGACTAGCCTCGGAGAAGACCCAGTACTTC. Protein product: CASSPRLASEKTQYF.